Below, 24 T cell receptor beta chains from the same sample are listed, as sequenced in a study of T-cell reconstitution after alpha-beta-depleted transplantation in children. This sample's TCRbeta library carried unique molecular identifier barcodes. TCRdb ran MiXCR on the PCR reads and lists one entry per CDR3 protein. The sample has hundreds of thousands of distinct CDR3 sequences, about 15% seen once. Sequenced here: PBMCs from the stem cell graft donor, sampled from the stem cell graft. Receptors originate from a human donor who donated a stem cell graft to a child with acute myeloid leukemia.

The V call is TRBV5-1, the J call TRBJ1-1, with D possibly TRBD1 on 6 matching bases. V lost 0 bases and J lost 8, with 20 bases in between. Germline CDR1 and CDR2: SGHRS and YFSETQ. There are 16 residues in the CDR3. The CDR3 sequence: CASSLDGIGGRGEAFF. CDR3 nucleotides: TGCGCCAGCAGCTTGGATGGTATCGGGGGGCGCGGGGAAGCTTTCTTT.

This clonotype was seen ten or more times. This chain uses TRBV20-1 with TRBJ2-1; 7 nucleotides align to TRBD2. The CDR3 contains 14 residues. The ends lost 1 base at V and 4 bases at J; junction bases unmatched: 4. Germline CDR1 DFQATT, CDR2 SNEGSKA (reference sequence). This CDR3 reads CSARGSGFYNEQFF. CDR3 sequence (DNA): TGCAGTGCTAGAGGTAGCGGGTTTTACAATGAGCAGTTCTTC.

There are a few counts of this clonotype. The chain recombines TRBV7-9 with TRBJ2-3, with D possibly being TRBD1 or TRBD2 (5 bases each). The CDR3 runs to 17 residues. In germline, CDR1 is SEHNR, CDR2 FQNEAQ (reference sequence). V was shortened by 2 bases and J by 6 bases, with 21 bases between the two germline ends. The CDR3 sequence: CASSLPKGLGASDTQYF. The CDR3 DNA reads as TGTGCCAGCAGCTTACCGAAAGGGCTCGGGGCATCGGATACGCAGTATTTT. The full variable domain, completed using reference TRBV7-9 and TRBJ2-3, is DTGVSQNPRHKITKRGQNVTFRCDPISEHNRLYWYRQTLGQGPEFLTYFQNEAQLEKSRLLSDRFSAERPKGSFSTLEIQRTEQGDSAMYLCASSLPKGLGASDTQYFGPGTRLTVL.

The rearrangement links TRBV20-1 to TRBJ1-5, with D possibly TRBD1 on 5 matching bases. Trimming took off 1 base at V and 7 bases at J, with 14 bases between the two ends. Germline CDR1 and CDR2: DFQATT and SNEGSKA (reference sequence). The CDR3 runs 14 residues. CDR3 coding DNA: TGCAGTGCTAGAGTGGAGGGGCGCGGGCAGCCCCAGCATTTT. Amino acid sequence: CSARVEGRGQPQHF.

Points on this clonotype: An end of the junction does not agree with germline; a read error may underlie this. This sequence joins TRBV7-9 and TRBJ2-1, with 12 nucleotides matching TRBD1. This CDR3 is 15 amino acids long. Per germline, CDR1 SEHNR and CDR2 FQNEAQ (reference sequence). This CDR3 is CASSLLDRDRGQAVF. The CDR3 coding sequence is TGTGCCAGCAGCTTACTAGACCGGGACAGGGGGCAGGCGGTCTTC.

This clonotype was recorded at least ten times. The chain combines TRBV6-1 with TRBJ1-1; D unclear. The CDR3 is made up of 14 amino acids. The germline V gene has CDR1 MNHNS and CDR2 SASEGT. Trimming took 7 bases from V and 6 from J, leaving 18 bases between them. CDR3 DNA sequence: TGTGCCAGCACCAACAAGGTAGTGCTCTCTGAAGCTTTCTTT. It is translated as CASTNKVVLSEAFF.

This chain connects TRBV7-6 to TRBJ1-6, with 8 bases fitting TRBD1. This CDR3 comprises 17 residues. Trimming cost V 1 base and J 9 bases; bases outside gene matches: 11. Germline lookup yields CDR1 SGHVS and CDR2 FNYEAQ. The CDR3 DNA follows: TGTGCCAGCAGCTTAGGGGCTGTGACAGGGGCTTCTTCACCCCTCCACTTT. This sequence encodes CASSLGAVTGASSPLHF.

In this sample, this clonotype turned up a few times. The J gene is TRBJ1-4, the V gene TRBV20-1; possible D gene TRBD1, 6 bases. This CDR3 has 14 amino acids. The germline V and J ends were trimmed by 3 bases and 8 bases, with 16 bases remaining between them. CDR1 is DFQATT, CDR2 SNEGSKA, per germline (reference sequence). The CDR3 nucleotides are TGCAGTGCTAGTTCGACAGGACGAAACGAAAAACTGTTTTTT. Translated, it gives CSASSTGRNEKLFF.

Ten or more counts support this clonotype. V usage is TRBV7-2 and J usage is TRBJ2-3; 9 nucleotides agree with TRBD1. V was clipped by 5 bases and J by 9 bases; unmatched bases: 12. CDR1 is SGHTA and CDR2 is FQGNSA in the germline V gene. The CDR3 spans 15 residues. The CDR3 nucleotides are TGTGCCAGCAGCAAAAGTCCCCAGGGGACAGGGACGCAGTATTTT. Translation gives CASSKSPQGTGTQYF.

The chain recombines TRBV5-1 with TRBJ2-7; the match to TRBD1 covers 9 bases. This CDR3 comprises 16 residues. Germline V gives CDR1 SGHRS, CDR2 YFSETQ. V shed 4 bases, J shed 9 bases, and the junction held 17 bases outside the gene matches. The CDR3 loop is CASSRSPGTGLEWQYV. The CDR3 nucleotides read TGCGCCAGCAGCCGATCTCCCGGGACAGGGTTAGAATGGCAGTACGTC.

The CDR3 DNA follows: TGTGCCAGCAGCTCGGGGGGACGGTTTGACACTGAAGCTTTCTTT. This sequence encodes CASSSGGRFDTEAFF. V gene TRBV7-2 combines with J gene TRBJ1-1, with D possibly matching TRBD1 (5 bases). Germline V gene sequence: CDR1 SGHTA, CDR2 FQGNSA. The CDR3 length is 15 residues. Trimming took 4 bases from V and 3 from J, leaving 15 bases between them.

The chain couples TRBV2 to TRBJ2-7; no reliable D call. This CDR3 is built from 11 residues. Between the trimmed V and J ends, which lost 8 bases and 1 base, there was a span of 6 bases. Germline CDR1 SNHLY, CDR2 FYNNEI. The CDR3 loop is CASWDSYEQYV. CDR3 coding DNA: TGTGCCAGCTGGGATTCCTACGAGCAGTACGTC.

This clonotype was recorded a few times. The chain recombines TRBV12-3 or TRBV12-4 with TRBJ2-1, with unresolved D. Trimming removed 2 bases from V and 8 bases from J, with 10 bases in between. The CDR3 spans 13 residues. In DNA form, the CDR3 reads TGTGCCAGCAGTTTAAATAGGTGGGATGAGCAGTTCTTC. Its protein is CASSLNRWDEQFF.

This clonotype was picked up many times. This chain uses TRBV20-1 with TRBJ1-1; the D gene is possibly TRBD1 (5 bases). Per germline, CDR1 DFQATT and CDR2 SNEGSKA (reference sequence). V dropped 4 bases and J dropped 1 base, with 16 bases sitting between them. This CDR3 is built from 15 residues. CDR3 bases: TGCAGTGCTATACGGGACTCCCGACCGAACACTGAAGCTTTCTTT. Its translation: CSAIRDSRPNTEAFF.

Only a few counts were recorded for this clonotype. This chain connects TRBV7-8 to TRBJ1-5, with D perhaps matching TRBD1 (5 bases). The CDR3 sequence is 17 residues long. The germline V and J ends were trimmed by 5 bases and 1 base, with 18 bases remaining between them. Germline loops: CDR1 SGHVS, CDR2 FQNEAQ. The CDR3 protein is CASSPIVGRQSNQPQHF. CDR3 DNA: TGTGCCAGCAGCCCCATTGTGGGACGACAGAGCAATCAGCCCCAGCATTTT.

This clonotype was seen many times. J is TRBJ2-7 and V is TRBV4-3, with D perhaps matching TRBD1 (5 bases). The germline CDR1 and CDR2 sequences are LGHNA and YSLEER. The CDR3 runs to 13 residues. Trimming cost V 0 bases and J 7 bases, with 10 bases left between them. CDR3: CASSQDLQGEQYF. DNA of the CDR3: TGCGCCAGCAGCCAAGATCTCCAGGGAGAGCAGTACTTC.

The rearrangement joins TRBV10-3 to TRBJ1-6; possible D gene TRBD1, 6 bases. This CDR3 contains 15 residues. Trimming cost V 2 bases and J 5 bases, with 10 bases left between them. Germline assignment: CDR1 ENHRY and CDR2 SYGVKD. CDR3 protein: CAISETGRDNSPLHF. The CDR3 coding sequence is TGTGCCATCAGTGAGACAGGGAGGGATAATTCACCCCTCCACTTT.

The V and J genes are TRBV4-1 and TRBJ2-7; tentative D call: TRBD2 (6 bases). The CDR3 runs to 16 residues. Germline lookup yields CDR1 MGHRA and CDR2 YSYEKL. Trimming pared 0 bases from V and 6 bases from J, leaving 18 bases between. In nucleotides, the CDR3 is TGCGCCAGCAGCCAAGATCGTAGGGGAGGAAATGGCGAGCAGTACTTC. It yields the protein CASSQDRRGGNGEQYF.

This clonotype was detected ten times or more. The chain links TRBV20-1 to TRBJ1-5; possible D gene TRBD1, 5 bases. V lost 0 bases, J lost 5 bases, and 8 bases lay in between. The germline CDR1 and CDR2 sequences are DFQATT and SNEGSKA (reference sequence). The CDR3 extends over 13 amino acids. The CDR3 region has the DNA TGCAGTGCTAGAGAGGGGGGAGATCAGCCCCAGCATTTT. This translates into CSAREGGDQPQHF.

This clonotype was observed a few times. The V gene is TRBV7-9, the J gene TRBJ2-5; TRBD1 or TRBD2 may be the D gene (5 bases each). This CDR3 has 14 amino acids. The germline CDR1 and CDR2 sequences are SEHNR and FQNEAQ (reference sequence). The V gene lost 5 bases and the J gene lost 8 bases, with 18 bases spanning the gap. CDR3 sequence: CASSTSGTLSTQYF. DNA of the CDR3: TGTGCCAGCAGCACCTCCGGGACCCTTTCAACCCAGTACTTC.

This clonotype was seen a handful of times. This chain connects TRBV28 to TRBJ2-7; 8 nucleotides line up with TRBD2. The V gene's germline CDR1 is MDHEN and CDR2 SYDVKM. The junction had 5 bases not matched to a gene; V was cut back by 4 bases and J by 3 bases. CDR3 length: 14 residues. This chain's CDR3 is CASSSKSGGYEQYV. The CDR3 coding sequence is TGTGCCAGCAGTTCTAAAAGCGGGGGCTACGAGCAGTACGTC.

Many counts were recorded for this clonotype. The gene calls are TRBV29-1 and TRBJ1-2; weak D call: TRBD1 (5 bases). CDR3 size: 13 residues. Deletions cut 6 bases from V and 8 bases from J, with 19 bases between. The V gene's germline CDR1 is SQVTM and CDR2 ANQGSEA. CDR3 loop: CSVGETDGLGYTF. CDR3 sequence (DNA): TGCAGCGTGGGGGAGACGGACGGTCTCGGCTACACCTTC. Using reference TRBV29-1 and TRBJ1-2 for the parts outside the CDR3, the full variable domain is SAVISQKPSRDICQRGTSLTIQCQVDSQVTMMFWYRQQPGQSLTLIATANQGSEATYESGFVIDKFPISRPNLTFSTLTVSNMSPEDSSIYLCSVGETDGLGYTFGSGTRLTVV.

This clonotype was seen ten or more times. The chain joins TRBV7-2 to TRBJ2-1; the D gene is possibly TRBD2 (6 bases). This CDR3 contains 15 residues. V was shortened by 5 bases and J by 0 bases, with 11 bases between the two germline ends. Germline loops: CDR1 SGHTA, CDR2 FQGNSA. The CDR3 DNA sequence: TGTGCCAGCAGCCCCGGGGAGGCCTCCTACAATGAGCAGTTCTTC. Its protein product is CASSPGEASYNEQFF. The full variable domain, rest sourced from reference TRBV7-2 and TRBJ2-1, is GAGVSQSPSNKVTEKGKDVELRCDPISGHTALYWYRQSLGQGLEFLIYFQGNSAPDKSGLPSDRFSAERTGGSVSTLTIQRTQQEDSAVYLCASSPGEASYNEQFFGPGTRLTVL.

This clonotype was seen at least ten times. The rearrangement links TRBV6-1 to TRBJ1-1; no clear D. Germline values: CDR1 MNHNS, CDR2 SASEGT. The CDR3 covers 15 residues. V was cut by 6 bases and J by 1 base, with 15 bases left in between. The CDR3 coding sequence is TGTGCCAGCAGCTCCCGGGAGCCAAGGAACACTGAAGCTTTCTTT. Translating it yields CASSSREPRNTEAFF.